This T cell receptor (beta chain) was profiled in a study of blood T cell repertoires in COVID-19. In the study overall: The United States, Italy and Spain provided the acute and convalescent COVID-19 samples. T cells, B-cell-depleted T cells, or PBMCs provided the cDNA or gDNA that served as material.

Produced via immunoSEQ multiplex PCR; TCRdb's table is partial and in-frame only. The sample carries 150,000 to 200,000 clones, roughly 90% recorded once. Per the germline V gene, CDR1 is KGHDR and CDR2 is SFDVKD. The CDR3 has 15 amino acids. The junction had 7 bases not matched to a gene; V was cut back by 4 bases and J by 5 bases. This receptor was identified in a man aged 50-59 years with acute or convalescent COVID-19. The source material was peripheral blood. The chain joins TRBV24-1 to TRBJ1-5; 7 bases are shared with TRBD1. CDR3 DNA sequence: TGTGCCACCAGTGAGGGGGACAGAATGTATCAGCCCCAGCATTTT. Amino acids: CATSEGDRMYQPQHF.